These 2 T cell receptor beta chains originate from one sample sequenced in a study of blood T cells in healthy people across ages. Primers used in a second PCR of roughly 6 to 11 cycles were a sample-barcoded 5' primer and a J-beta primer mix. TCRdb redid the calling of the 5' RACE reads with MiXCR, one entry per CDR3 protein. Of fewer than 800,000 distinct CDR3 sequences in the sample, around 45% were seen once. The specimen sequenced was blood. All receptors derive from a woman aged 55-70 years in good health.

In the case of this clonotype: Since a much larger clone is just one base distant, this may be a read error. The chain has TRBV29-1 and TRBJ2-2; TRBD2 matches 13 bases. The CDR3 covers 15 residues. After removal of 7 bases from V and 6 bases from J, the junction contained 8 bases not matched to a gene. CDR1 SQVTM and CDR2 ANQGSEA come from the germline V gene. CDR3 in DNA: TGCAGCGCTGGACTAGCGGGAGAAGTCGCCGGGGAGCTGTTTTTT. The encoded protein is CSAGLAGEVAGELFF.

The DNA for the CDR3 is TGTGCCAGCACCCTCGGGCAGGGCTACGAGCAGTACTTC. Its protein product is CASTLGQGYEQYF. The V and J genes are TRBV12-3 or TRBV12-4 and TRBJ2-7; the D gene is possibly TRBD1 (5 bases). V gave up 7 bases and J gave up 3 bases, with 13 bases separating them. There are 13 residues in the CDR3.